One sample yielded the 9 T cell receptor beta chains listed below, sequenced in a study of blood T cell repertoires in COVID-19. The protocol was immunoSEQ multiplex PCR, while the TCRdb copy is restricted to in-frame clones and leaves out a portion. The data contain about 210,000 clones, 85% of them seen just once; the ten biggest clones take up 0.9% to 0.95%. Sample: peripheral blood. The source of these receptors is a man aged 55 to 70 with COVID-19, enrolled during active disease.

This clone appeared a single time. The chain carries TRBV5-4 and TRBJ2-1; a weak D match, TRBD1 (6 bases). Germline V gene data show CDR1 as SGHNT and CDR2 as YYREEE (reference sequence). Trimming cost V 3 bases and J 0 bases, with 10 bases left between them. This CDR3 contains 15 residues. For the CDR3, the DNA is TGTGCCAGCAGCTCGGACAGCCGCTCCTACAATGAGCAGTTCTTC. It encodes CASSSDSRSYNEQFF.

The V and J genes are TRBV18 and TRBJ2-7, with 9 bases that match TRBD1. The CDR3 spans 17 residues. V lost 3 bases to trimming and J lost 6 bases; unmatched junction nucleotides: 15. Germline loops: CDR1 KGHSH, CDR2 LQKENI. The CDR3 loop is CASSPLQDRGGTSEQYF. CDR3 coding DNA: TGTGCCAGCTCACCCCTACAAGACAGGGGGGGAACTAGCGAGCAGTACTTC.

This chain connects TRBV5-5 to TRBJ2-5; 8 bases line up with TRBD1. V was clipped by 4 bases and J by 5 bases; unmatched bases: 16. The CDR3 is 17 amino acids. In germline, CDR1 is SGHKS, CDR2 YYEKEE (reference sequence). The CDR3 sequence: CASSPRGGQGTWETQYF. CDR3 DNA sequence: TGTGCCAGCAGCCCCCGAGGTGGACAGGGTACCTGGGAGACCCAGTACTTC.

This clone was seen a single time. The V gene is TRBV4-2, the J gene TRBJ1-4, with D maybe TRBD1 (6 bases). Trimming removed 6 bases from V and 1 base from J, with 12 bases in between. The CDR3 has 15 amino acids. Germline CDR1 is LGHNA and CDR2 is YNFKEQ. CDR3 coding DNA: TGTGCCAGCAGTCAAAAGGGACAAACTAATGAAAAACTGTTTTTT. It specifies CASSQKGQTNEKLFF.

This clone has just one count. The J gene is TRBJ1-2, the V gene TRBV6-2 or TRBV6-3, with 7 bases lining up with TRBD1. Germline CDR1 and CDR2: MNHEY and SVGEGT. There are 15 residues in the CDR3. The trim removed 0 bases at V and 5 bases at J, leaving 6 bases unmatched. CDR3 DNA sequence: TGTGCCAGCAGTTACTCTACAGGGGTAGGATATGGCTACACCTTC. Its protein product is CASSYSTGVGYGYTF.

Comment on this clone: Other nucleotide sequences from this sample produce the same CDR3. The V gene is TRBV5-1, the J gene TRBJ1-4; 7 bases map to TRBD1. J lost 5 bases, V lost 3 bases, and 4 bases had no gene match. Germline V gives CDR1 SGHRS, CDR2 YFSETQ. This CDR3 contains 14 residues. The CDR3 loop reads CASSSGTVNEKLFF. The CDR3 coding sequence is TGCGCCAGCAGCTCCGGGACAGTCAATGAAAAACTGTTTTTT.

This chain connects TRBV30 to TRBJ1-5; tentatively, D is TRBD1 (6 bases). V was pared by 3 bases and J by 1 base, with 22 bases between. CDR1 and CDR2 (germline): GTSNPN, SVGIG (reference sequence). This CDR3 is built from 18 residues. The CDR3 nucleotides are TGTGCCTGGAGCTGGAGTGGACAGCCTGGTACGAGCAATCAGCCCCAGCATTTT. This sequence encodes CAWSWSGQPGTSNQPQHF.

This rearrangement joins TRBV9 to TRBJ2-7, with D possibly matching TRBD1 (5 bases). This CDR3 is built from 14 residues. V was clipped by 0 bases and J by 2 bases, with 9 bases between them. The germline V gene has CDR1 SGDLS and CDR2 YYNGEE. The chain's CDR3 is CASSVDGRAYEQYF. The CDR3 DNA reads as TGTGCCAGCAGCGTAGATGGCAGGGCCTACGAGCAGTACTTC. Combining the CDR3 with reference TRBV9 and TRBJ2-7 gives the whole variable domain DSGVTQTPKHLITATGQRVTLRCSPRSGDLSVYWYQQSLDQGLQFLIQYYNGEERAKGNILERFSAQQFPDLHSELNLSSLELGDSALYFCASSVDGRAYEQYFGPGTRLTVT.

CDR3 residues: CASSLRGFSEAFF. CDR3 in DNA: TGTGCCAGCAGCTTGCGGGGGTTCTCTGAAGCTTTCTTT. The chain has TRBV13 and TRBJ1-1; maybe TRBD1 (5 bases). The CDR3 is 13 amino acids. V gave up 3 bases and J gave up 6 bases, with 11 bases separating them. Looked up from germline, CDR1 is PRHDT and CDR2 is FYEKMQ (reference sequence).